This passage covers 25 T cell receptor beta chains from one sample sequenced in a study of shared clonotypes between healthy human individuals. Sequencing was performed with immunoSEQ multiplex PCR; in TCRdb, only in-frame clones are kept and a portion is missing. In the table there are about 2.2 million clones, approximately 92% of which are singletons. The naive CD8 fraction comprised CD45RO-negative cells positively selected for CCR7 and excluded terminally differentiated effector memory CD45RA+ cells. Sequencing input: naive CD8+ T cells from PBMCs. All receptors derive from a man in his late teens or twenties in good health. Some clones in this sample may be carry-over from other donors' samples.

J is TRBJ2-7 and V is TRBV29-1; perhaps D is TRBD1 or TRBD2 (5 bases each). Trimming stripped 3 bases from V and 2 bases from J, with 11 bases between. The V gene's germline CDR1 is SQVTM and CDR2 ANQGSEA. The CDR3 has 13 residues. In nucleotides, the CDR3 is TGCAGCGTTGAGATGGGGACGGCCTACGAGCAGTACTTC. Translating gives CSVEMGTAYEQYF.

V is TRBV28 and J is TRBJ2-7; TRBD2 might be the D (5 bases). The length of the CDR3 is 14 residues. Germline V lookup: CDR1 MDHEN, CDR2 SYDVKM. The V gene lost 7 bases and the J gene lost 0 bases, with 13 bases spanning the gap. The DNA for the CDR3 is TGTGCCAGCAAACTCTCGGGAAGCTCCTACGAGCAGTACTTC. It encodes CASKLSGSSYEQYF.

J is TRBJ2-2 and V is TRBV7-9; D remains ambiguous. The CDR3 extends over 16 amino acids. Trimming removed 1 base at V and 1 base at J, with 10 bases between. Per germline, CDR1 SEHNR and CDR2 FQNEAQ (reference sequence). The CDR3 protein is CASSLEAGWNTGELFF. The CDR3 nucleotides are TGTGCCAGCAGCTTAGAAGCAGGTTGGAACACCGGGGAGCTGTTTTTT.

V gene TRBV9 combines with J gene TRBJ1-4, with D unclear. Trimming took off 4 bases at V and 7 bases at J, with 20 bases between the two ends. The CDR3 covers 16 residues. Germline CDR1 reads SGDLS; CDR2 reads YYNGEE. As DNA, the CDR3 is TGTGCCAGCAGCTCCCGAGTTGGGGAGCTGGGTGAAAAACTGTTTTTT. Its protein product is CASSSRVGELGEKLFF.

This clone appeared once. V gene TRBV9 combines with J gene TRBJ2-3, with 8 bases identical to TRBD2. CDR3 length: 16 amino acids. CDR1 is SGDLS, CDR2 YYNGEE, per germline. The trim removed 4 bases at V and 4 bases at J, leaving 11 bases unmatched. CDR3 nucleotide sequence: TGTGCCAGCAGCCCCCCCAGCGGGAGTATCGCAGATACGCAGTATTTT. Translated, it gives CASSPPSGSIADTQYF.

The J gene is TRBJ2-7, the V gene TRBV5-6, with 9 bases that match TRBD1. V shed 4 bases and J 5 bases; nucleotides not matched to a gene: 7. This CDR3 is built from 14 residues. Looked up from germline, CDR1 is SGHDT and CDR2 is YYEEEE. The CDR3 region is CASSPGTGLNEQYF. The CDR3 coding sequence is TGTGCCAGCAGCCCTGGGACAGGGTTGAACGAGCAGTACTTC. Supplemented by reference TRBV5-6 and TRBJ2-7, the full variable domain reads DAGVTQSPTHLIKTRGQQVTLRCSPKSGHDTVSWYQQALGQGPQFIFQYYEEEERQRGNFPDRFSGHQFPNYSSELNVNALLLGDSALYLCASSPGTGLNEQYFGPGTRLTVT.

The rearrangement joins TRBV9 to TRBJ2-5; maybe TRBD1 (5 bases). The V end lost 0 bases, the J end lost 4 bases, and 10 bases lay between the germline ends. The CDR3 consists of 14 residues. Looked up from germline, CDR1 is SGDLS and CDR2 is YYNGEE. CDR3 amino acids: CASSVGWGPETQYF. CDR3 nucleotide sequence: TGTGCCAGCAGCGTAGGCTGGGGCCCAGAGACCCAGTACTTC.

This chain connects TRBV10-2 to TRBJ2-3; D not resolved. The CDR3 has 10 residues. Per germline, CDR1 WSHSY and CDR2 SAAADI. V was trimmed by 6 bases and J by 8 bases, leaving 6 bases between them. CDR3 region: CASREGTQYF. Written as DNA, the CDR3 is TGCGCCAGCAGGGAAGGTACGCAGTATTTT.

The gene calls are TRBV5-4 and TRBJ1-1; tentative D call: TRBD1 (6 bases). CDR3 length: 15 residues. Trimming left V 4 bases short and J 0 bases short, with 13 bases between. Germline V gene data show CDR1 as SGHNT and CDR2 as YYREEE (reference sequence). The CDR3 loop is CASSLEQGMNTEAFF. CDR3 nucleotide sequence: TGTGCCAGCAGCCTAGAACAGGGCATGAACACTGAAGCTTTCTTT. Using reference TRBV5-4 and TRBJ1-1 for the parts outside the CDR3, the full variable domain is ETGVTQSPTHLIKTRGQQVTLRCSSQSGHNTVSWYQQALGQGPQFIFQYYREEENGRGNFPPRFSGLQFPNYSSELNVNALELDDSALYLCASSLEQGMNTEAFFGQGTRLTVV.

Comment on this clone: Mismatch with germline at one junction end may stem from a read error. Other DNA sequences within the sample encode an identical CDR3. In DNA, the CDR3 is TGCGCCAGCAGTTACTCTCAGGGGGCGCTGGCCGAGCAGTACTTC. Protein: CASSYSQGALAEQYF. This rearrangement joins TRBV27 to TRBJ2-7; 8 bases line up with TRBD1. CDR3 length: 15 amino acids. In germline, CDR1 is MNHEY, CDR2 SMNVEV (reference sequence).

DNA of the CDR3: TGTGCCTGGAGGGGCGGACTATCGCTCGGCAATGAGCAGTTCTTC. Translation: CAWRGGLSLGNEQFF. The chain uses TRBV30 and TRBJ2-1, with a possible D match to TRBD2 (6 bases). Germline V gives CDR1 GTSNPN, CDR2 SVGIG (reference sequence). V dropped 3 bases and J dropped 6 bases, with 18 bases sitting between them. This CDR3 has 15 residues.

The V gene is TRBV7-8, the J gene TRBJ2-7; 8 positions agree with TRBD1. The V segment lost 7 bases and the J segment 7 bases; nucleotides outside the gene matches: 6. Germline V lookup: CDR1 SGHVS, CDR2 FQNEAQ. The CDR3 extends over 12 amino acids. The CDR3 protein is CASTQGAGEQYF. CDR3 DNA: TGTGCCAGCACCCAGGGGGCCGGGGAGCAGTACTTC.

CDR3 coding DNA: TGTGCCAGCAGTTTTGGTAGGGGCGAGAGCTCCTACGAGCAGTACTTC. Protein sequence: CASSFGRGESSYEQYF. The chain has TRBV28 and TRBJ2-7, with TRBD1 as a possible D gene (5 bases). The CDR3 is 16 amino acids. V dropped 3 bases and J dropped 0 bases, with 15 bases sitting between them. The germline V gene encodes CDR1 MDHEN and CDR2 SYDVKM.

The rearrangement uses TRBV4-1 and TRBJ2-7; 7 bases fit TRBD1. The CDR3 sequence is 14 residues long. The germline V gene encodes CDR1 MGHRA and CDR2 YSYEKL. V was clipped by 0 bases and J by 3 bases; unmatched bases: 2. The DNA for the CDR3 is TGCGCCAGCAGCCAAGATCGGGACAGCTACGAGCAGTACTTC. It yields the protein CASSQDRDSYEQYF.

The chain combines TRBV19 with TRBJ2-7; D may match TRBD1 or TRBD2 (5 bases each). Germline V gives CDR1 LNHDA, CDR2 SQIVND (reference sequence). The V end lost 9 bases, the J end lost 5 bases, and 17 bases lay between the germline ends. The CDR3 runs to 13 residues. CDR3 in DNA: TGTGCCAGCCGGGGCCGGTTCGGAGACGAGCAGTACTTC. As protein: CASRGRFGDEQYF.

The chain combines TRBV6-5 with TRBJ2-5, with D unclear. With 5 bases removed from V and 1 base from J, the gap between germline ends came to 5 bases. The CDR3 contains 12 residues. Germline V gives CDR1 MNHEY, CDR2 SVGAGI. In DNA, the CDR3 is TGTGCCAGCAGTACTTCCCAAGAGACCCAGTACTTC. This codes for CASSTSQETQYF.

This clone was picked up one time. The chain is built from TRBV27 and TRBJ2-3; no reliable D call. Trimming took off 8 bases at V and 2 bases at J, with 5 bases between the two ends. This CDR3 comprises 11 residues. Germline assignment: CDR1 MNHEY and CDR2 SMNVEV (reference sequence). In DNA, the CDR3 is TGTGCCAGCTCCCACACAGATACGCAGTATTTT. Amino acids: CASSHTDTQYF.

The chain combines TRBV25-1 with TRBJ2-1, with TRBD2 matching 9 bases. The CDR3 runs 18 residues. Germline V gene data show CDR1 as MGHDK and CDR2 as SYGVNS. V trimming: 4 bases; J trimming: 2 bases; junction bases outside the gene matches: 12. CDR3 in amino acids: CASSGFVSGSYTYNEQFF. The CDR3 bases are TGTGCCAGCAGTGGTTTTGTTAGCGGGAGTTACACCTACAATGAGCAGTTCTTC. Complete variable domain (other parts from reference TRBV25-1 and TRBJ2-1): EADIYQTPRYLVIGTGKKITLECSQTMGHDKMYWYQQDPGMELHLIHYSYGVNSTEKGDLSSESTVSRIRTEHFPLTLESARPSHTSQYLCASSGFVSGSYTYNEQFFGPGTRLTVL.

This sequence joins TRBV9 and TRBJ2-1; TRBD2 is a possible D gene (6 bases). The CDR3 covers 17 residues. Trimming cost V 2 bases and J 6 bases, with 21 bases left between them. Germline CDR1 and CDR2: SGDLS and YYNGEE. CDR3 protein: CASSVLRDSHPVNEQFF. The CDR3 nucleotides are TGTGCCAGCAGCGTTCTACGGGACTCCCACCCCGTCAATGAGCAGTTCTTC.

J is TRBJ2-5 and V is TRBV5-6, with a tentative D call TRBD1 (6 bases). V lost 4 bases to trimming and J lost 5 bases, with 21 bases between them. The CDR3 consists of 16 residues. CDR1 is SGHDT, CDR2 YYEEEE, per germline. The CDR3 sequence is CASSAINRERVETQYF. The DNA for the CDR3 is TGTGCCAGCAGCGCTATCAACAGGGAACGAGTGGAGACCCAGTACTTC.

The chain couples TRBV7-9 to TRBJ2-2, with D unresolved. CDR3 length equals 14 residues. In germline, CDR1 is SEHNR, CDR2 FQNEAQ (reference sequence). With 1 base removed from V and 4 bases from J, the gap between germline ends came to 7 bases. The CDR3 nucleotides are TGTGCCAGCAGCTTAGTCAGGACCACCGGGGAGCTGTTTTTT. Amino acid sequence: CASSLVRTTGELFF. The full variable domain, completed using reference TRBV7-9 and TRBJ2-2, is DTGVSQNPRHKITKRGQNVTFRCDPISEHNRLYWYRQTLGQGPEFLTYFQNEAQLEKSRLLSDRFSAERPKGSFSTLEIQRTEQGDSAMYLCASSLVRTTGELFFGEGSRLTVL.

The chain uses TRBV21-1 and TRBJ1-1. TRBV21-1 is recorded as a pseudogene. The CDR3 has 15 residues. CDR3 DNA sequence: TGTGCCAGCAGCGCCCGGGGCGGTTGTGTGGCTGAAGCTTTCTTT. Translated: CASSARGGCVAEAFF.

Remarks on this clone: This specimen includes other DNA sequences encoding the same CDR3. The rearrangement uses TRBV9 and TRBJ1-4; no firm D call. The CDR3 extends over 13 amino acids. V was cut by 0 bases and J by 7 bases, with 7 bases left in between. The germline gives CDR1 SGDLS, CDR2 YYNGEE. CDR3 protein: CASSVAGGEKLFF. The CDR3 nucleotides are TGTGCCAGCAGCGTAGCTGGAGGTGAAAAACTGTTTTTT.

This chain links TRBV6-6 with TRBJ2-3; 8 bases are a match to TRBD2. Trimming removed 5 bases from V and 4 bases from J; junction bases left unmatched: 11. The CDR3 consists of 16 residues. Germline values: CDR1 MNHNY, CDR2 SVGAGI (reference sequence). The CDR3: CASSPAGREVSDTQYF. CDR3 nucleotide sequence: TGTGCCAGCAGTCCGGCGGGGCGGGAGGTTTCAGATACGCAGTATTTT.

The chain uses TRBV6-5 and TRBJ2-2; 8 bases line up with TRBD1. CDR3 length: 15 amino acids. CDR1 is MNHEY and CDR2 is SVGAGI in the germline V gene. The V segment lost 1 base and the J segment 7 bases; nucleotides outside the gene matches: 5. The CDR3, as DNA: TGTGCCAGCAGTTACTGGCAGGGGGCAGGCGGGGAGCTGTTTTTT. It encodes CASSYWQGAGGELFF.